This T cell receptor (beta chain) originates from a study of T-cell memory formation after mild COVID-19. MiXCR was run by TCRdb on the 5' RACE reads, yielding one entry per CDR3 protein. Altogether roughly 29,000 distinct CDR3 sequences are present, 6.5% to 9% being singletons, with the ten largest covering roughly 15%. This CDR3 region has 17 residues. Germline-derived CDR1 and CDR2 are SGHNT and YENEEA. By share, this clonotype counts as medium-sized. At one of its ends the junction is not consistent with the germline gene, which may arise from a read error. This TCR derives from an adult woman who had mild COVID-19 (a few samples of this study predate the infection). Cell type and time point are not known. Material for sequencing was PBMCs or a T cell subset sorted from them (not recorded which). The chain links TRBV11-3 to TRBJ2-1, with 12 bases aligning to TRBD2. The CDR3 DNA sequence: TGTGCCAGCAGCCTAGATCGACTAGCGGGAGTAAACAATGAGCAGTTCTTC. It yields the protein CASSLDRLAGVNNEQFF.